A single sample is the source of the 12 T cell receptor beta chains below, sequenced in a study of blood T cell repertoires in COVID-19. Method: immunoSEQ multiplex PCR; TCRdb's copy keeps in-frame clones and lacks some. The sample includes over 300,000 clones, roughly 85% of them seen just once. Material for sequencing was peripheral blood. These receptors all come from a human donor in a cohort sampled during active COVID-19.

The V gene is TRBV5-1, the J gene TRBJ2-1, with TRBD1 as a possible D gene (6 bases). This CDR3 spans 14 amino acids. CDR1 is SGHRS and CDR2 is YFSETQ in the germline V gene. V was shortened by 0 bases and J by 5 bases, with 9 bases between the two germline ends. The CDR3 protein is CASSLAAGDNEQFF. CDR3 sequence (DNA): TGCGCCAGCAGCTTGGCCGCAGGGGACAATGAGCAGTTCTTC. The variable domain in full, completed from reference TRBV5-1 and TRBJ2-1, reads KAGVTQTPRYLIKTRGQQVTLSCSPISGHRSVSWYQQTPGQGLQFLFEYFSETQRNKGNFPGRFSGRQFSNSRSEMNVSTLELGDSALYLCASSLAAGDNEQFFGPGTRLTVL.

The V call is TRBV29-1, the J call TRBJ2-1; TRBD1 matches 8 bases. There are 15 residues in the CDR3. J lost 1 base, V lost 4 bases, and 6 bases had no gene match. Germline V gives CDR1 SQVTM, CDR2 ANQGSEA. The DNA for the CDR3 is TGCAGCGTTGTTCCTTGGACAGGGTCCTACAATGAGCAGTTCTTC. Amino acids: CSVVPWTGSYNEQFF.

The chain links TRBV19 to TRBJ1-4, with D possibly being TRBD1 (5 bases). Germline V CDR1 and CDR2: LNHDA, SQIVND (reference sequence). CDR3 size: 12 residues. V lost 3 bases to trimming and J lost 14 bases, with 13 bases between them. The CDR3 bases are TGTGCCAGTAGTATGGTGCAGGGCCTGCTGTTTTTT. Encoded protein: CASSMVQGLLFF. Variable domain in full (rest from reference TRBV19 and TRBJ1-4): DGGITQSPKYLFRKEGQNVTLSCEQNLNHDAMYWYRQDPGQGLRLIYYSQIVNDFQKGDIAEGYSVSREKKESFPLTVTSAQKNPTAFYLCASSMVQGLLFFGSGTQLSVL.

The V gene is TRBV7-3, the J gene TRBJ2-7; 10 nucleotides match TRBD1. This CDR3 region has 15 residues. J gave up 5 bases and V 2 bases, and 6 bases lay outside the gene matches. Germline V gene sequence: CDR1 SGHTA, CDR2 FQGTGA. The CDR3 spells CASSLLGTGVNEQYF. CDR3 coding DNA: TGTGCCAGCAGCTTATTAGGGACAGGGGTAAACGAGCAGTACTTC.

This clone has a single count. The CDR3 nucleotides are TGTGCCAGCAGCCGGGGACAGGCGTTTGAAGCTTTCTTT. This gives the protein CASSRGQAFEAFF. The chain couples TRBV6-5 to TRBJ1-1; 8 bases fit TRBD1. Germline-derived CDR1 and CDR2 are MNHEY and SVGAGI. CDR3 length: 13 amino acids. The V segment lost 6 bases and the J segment 7 bases; nucleotides outside the gene matches: 7.

CDR3 loop: CASSGESYGYTF. The DNA of the CDR3 is TGTGCCAGCTCGGGAGAAAGCTATGGCTACACCTTC. V and J are TRBV2 and TRBJ1-2; D gene uncertain. V was shortened by 8 bases and J by 4 bases, with 11 bases between the two germline ends. Germline-derived CDR1 and CDR2 are SNHLY and FYNNEI. There are 12 residues in the CDR3. The whole variable domain, filled in from reference TRBV2 and TRBJ1-2, reads EPEVTQTPSHQVTQMGQEVILRCVPISNHLYFYWYRQILGQKVEFLVSFYNNEISEKSEIFDDQFSVERPDGSNFTLKIRSTKLEDSAMYFCASSGESYGYTFGSGTRLTVV.

The chain recombines TRBV30 with TRBJ2-7, with 8 bases fitting TRBD1. J lost 6 bases, V lost 6 bases, and 4 bases had no gene match. The germline CDR1 and CDR2 sequences are GTSNPN and SVGIG (reference sequence). The CDR3 is 11 amino acids. The CDR3 coding sequence is TGTGCCTGTCACAGGGGGTTCGAGCAGTACTTC. The encoded protein is CACHRGFEQYF. The full variable domain, with the rest looked up from reference TRBV30 and TRBJ2-7, is SQTIHQWPATLVQPVGSPLSLECTVEGTSNPNLYWYRQAAGRGLQLLFYSVGIGQISSEVPQNLSASRPQDRQFILSSKKLLLSDSGFYLCACHRGFEQYFGPGTRLTVT.

The chain links TRBV5-1 to TRBJ1-1; D is ambiguous. CDR3 length: 11 residues. Germline V gene data show CDR1 as SGHRS and CDR2 as YFSETQ. With 0 bases removed from V and 9 bases from J, the gap between germline ends came to 6 bases. CDR3 in amino acids: CASSLGGKAFF. In DNA form, the CDR3 reads TGCGCCAGCAGCTTGGGAGGGAAAGCTTTCTTT.

The CDR3 here is CASSAHTGELFF. DNA of the CDR3: TGTGCCAGCAGCGCTCACACCGGGGAGCTGTTTTTT. The V and J genes are TRBV9 and TRBJ2-2; the D is unclear. Germline CDR1 reads SGDLS; CDR2 reads YYNGEE. The CDR3 covers 12 residues. The V end was cut by 3 bases, the J end by 3 bases, with 3 bases between.

This rearrangement joins TRBV30 to TRBJ2-7; possibly TRBD1 for D (5 bases). The V gene's germline CDR1 is GTSNPN and CDR2 SVGIG (reference sequence). The CDR3 is made up of 11 amino acids. V lost 5 bases, J lost 6 bases, and 11 bases lay in between. The CDR3 region has the DNA TGTGCCTGGGGAAGGGGCCCCGAGCAGTACTTC. Translation gives CAWGRGPEQYF.

The chain combines TRBV30 with TRBJ1-1; D uncertain. CDR3 size: 12 residues. Germline values: CDR1 GTSNPN, CDR2 SVGIG (reference sequence). V lost 3 bases, J lost 7 bases, and 12 bases lay in between. CDR3 nucleotides: TGTGCCTGGAGGGGCCAATTTTATGAAGCTTTCTTT. Its protein product is CAWRGQFYEAFF.

The rearrangement uses TRBV2 and TRBJ2-7; a possible D gene is TRBD1 (6 bases). This CDR3 spans 14 amino acids. Per the germline V gene, CDR1 is SNHLY and CDR2 is FYNNEI. Trimming removed 2 bases from V and 0 bases from J, with 8 bases in between. CDR3 DNA sequence: TGTGCCAGCAGTGAAAGCAGGGGCTCCTACGAGCAGTACTTC. It is translated as CASSESRGSYEQYF.